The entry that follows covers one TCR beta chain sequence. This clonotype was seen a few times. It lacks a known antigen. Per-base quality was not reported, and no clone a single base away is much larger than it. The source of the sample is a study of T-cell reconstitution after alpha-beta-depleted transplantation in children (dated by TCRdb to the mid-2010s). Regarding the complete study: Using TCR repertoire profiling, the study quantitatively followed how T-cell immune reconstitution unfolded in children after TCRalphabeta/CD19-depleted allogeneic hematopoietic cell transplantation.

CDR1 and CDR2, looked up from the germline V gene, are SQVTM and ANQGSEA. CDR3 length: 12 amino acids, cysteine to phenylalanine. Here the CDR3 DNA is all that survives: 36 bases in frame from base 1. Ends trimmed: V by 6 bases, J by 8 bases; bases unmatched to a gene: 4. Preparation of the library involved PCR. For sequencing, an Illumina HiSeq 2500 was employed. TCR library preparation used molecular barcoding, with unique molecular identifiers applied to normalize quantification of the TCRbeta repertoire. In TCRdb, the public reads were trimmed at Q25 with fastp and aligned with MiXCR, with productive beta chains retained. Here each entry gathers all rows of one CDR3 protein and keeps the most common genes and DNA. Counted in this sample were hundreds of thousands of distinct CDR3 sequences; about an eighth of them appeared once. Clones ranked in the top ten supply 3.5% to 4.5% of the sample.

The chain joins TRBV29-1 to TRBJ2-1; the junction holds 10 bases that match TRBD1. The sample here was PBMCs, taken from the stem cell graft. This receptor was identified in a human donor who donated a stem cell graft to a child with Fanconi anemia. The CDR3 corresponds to CSVRDRGYEQFF. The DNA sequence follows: TGCAGCGTAAGGGACAGGGGATATGAGCAGTTCTTC.